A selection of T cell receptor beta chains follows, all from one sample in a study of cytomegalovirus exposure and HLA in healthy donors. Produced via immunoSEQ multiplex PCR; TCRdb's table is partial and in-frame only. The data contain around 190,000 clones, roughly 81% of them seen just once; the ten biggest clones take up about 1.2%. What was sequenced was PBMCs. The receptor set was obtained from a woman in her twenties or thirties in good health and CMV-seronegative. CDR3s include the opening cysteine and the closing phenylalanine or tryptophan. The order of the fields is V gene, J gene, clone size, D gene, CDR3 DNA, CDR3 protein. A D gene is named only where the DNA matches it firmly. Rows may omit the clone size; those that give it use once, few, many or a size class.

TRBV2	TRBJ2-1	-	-	TGTGCCTCGGAATTCGGGAGACCCAATGAGCAGTTCTTC	CASEFGRPNEQFF
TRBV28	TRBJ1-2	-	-	TGTGCCAGCAGCGCCGCTTGGGGGGTCTATGGCTACACCTTC	CASSAAWGVYGYTF
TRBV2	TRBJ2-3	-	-	TGTGCCAGCAGCGTGGGGGGGGCGCGGGGTACGCAGTATTTT	CASSVGGARGTQYF
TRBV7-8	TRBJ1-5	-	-	TGTGCCAGCACCCAAAATTCCAATCAGCCCCAGCATTTT	CASTQNSNQPQHF
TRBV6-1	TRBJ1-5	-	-	TGTGCCAGCAGTGTGAGGGATAGCAATCAGCCCCAGCATTTT	CASSVRDSNQPQHF
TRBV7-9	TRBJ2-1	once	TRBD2	TGTGCCAGCAGCCGAAAAACGACGGGGGGGCCTGCCTACAATGAGCAGTTCTTC	CASSRKTTGGPAYNEQFF
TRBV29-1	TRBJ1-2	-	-	TGCAGCGTTGAAGTCACAGGGAACTATGGCTACACCTTC	CSVEVTGNYGYTF
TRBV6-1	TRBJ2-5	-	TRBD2	TGTGCCAGCAGTGAGGCTAGCGGTACACAAGAGACCCAGTACTTC	CASSEASGTQETQYF
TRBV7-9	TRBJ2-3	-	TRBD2	TGTGCCAGCAGCCCTGATAGCGGGAGGAAAGATACGCAGTATTTT	CASSPDSGRKDTQYF
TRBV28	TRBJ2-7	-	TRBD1	TGTGCCAGCAGCCTCCGACAGGGTACCTACGAGCAGTACTTC	CASSLRQGTYEQYF
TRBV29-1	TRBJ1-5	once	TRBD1	TGCAGCGTTAAGACAGGGAATCAGCCCCAGCATTTT	CSVKTGNQPQHF
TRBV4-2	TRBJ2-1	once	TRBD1	TGTGCCAGCAGCCGCGGACAGGACGGCTACAATGAGCAGTTCTTC	CASSRGQDGYNEQFF
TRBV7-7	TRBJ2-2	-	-	TGTGCCAGCAGCGGCAAGGGGACCGGGGAGCTGTTTTTT	CASSGKGTGELFF
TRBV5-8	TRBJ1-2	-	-	TGTGCCAGCAGCTTGGCTCAGGTTTTCGATGGCTACACCTTC	CASSLAQVFDGYTF
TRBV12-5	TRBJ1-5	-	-	TGTGCTAGTGGTTTGGAACAGTCCCAGCATTTT	CASGLEQSQHF
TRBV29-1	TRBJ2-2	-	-	TGCAGCGTTGCGTTGAGGATAGGCACCGGGGAGCTGTTTTTT	CSVALRIGTGELFF
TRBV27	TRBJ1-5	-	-	TGTGCCAGCAGTTCGGGACGGCGGGACAATCAGCCCCAGCATTTT	CASSSGRRDNQPQHF
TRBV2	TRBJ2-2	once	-	TGTGCCAGCAGTGTTGCAGGTGGCAGGAACGGGGAGCTGTTTTTT	CASSVAGGRNGELFF
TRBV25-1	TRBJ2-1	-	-	TGTGCCAGCGGCCAGTACAATGAGCAGTTCTTC	CASGQYNEQFF
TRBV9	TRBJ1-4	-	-	TGTGCCAGCAGCGACAGGGACGGAAAACTGTTTTTT	CASSDRDGKLFF
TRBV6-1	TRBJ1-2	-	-	TGTGCCAGCAGCCCTAATCCCCCTAATCTTGGCTACACCTTC	CASSPNPPNLGYTF
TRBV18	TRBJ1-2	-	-	TGTGCCAGCTCACCGACCCCGGGGGGGGCGAACTATGGCTACACCTTC	CASSPTPGGANYGYTF
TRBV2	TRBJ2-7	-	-	TGTGCCAGCAGACGGACACTTCCTAGCTCCTACGAGCAGTACTTC	CASRRTLPSSYEQYF
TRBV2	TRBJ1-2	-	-	TGTGCCAGCAGTGTGAATCATGAGGGAGGCTACACCTTC	CASSVNHEGGYTF
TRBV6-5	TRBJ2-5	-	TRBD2	TGTGCCAGCAGTTACGCTAGCGGGGGTCTAAAGACCCAGTACTTC	CASSYASGGLKTQYF
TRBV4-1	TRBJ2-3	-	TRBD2	TGCGCCAGCAGCGGGGGACTAGCGGGCCTCACAGATACGCAGTATTTT	CASSGGLAGLTDTQYF
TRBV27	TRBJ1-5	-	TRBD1	TGTGCCAGCAGTCCCGGGACAGGGAATAGCAATCAGCCCCAGCATTTT	CASSPGTGNSNQPQHF
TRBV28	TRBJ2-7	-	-	TGTGCCAGCGGGTCGGGTTCGACGGCCGAGCAGTACTTC	CASGSGSTAEQYF
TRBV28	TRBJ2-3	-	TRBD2	TGTGCCAGCAGTCTCACAGGACTAGCGGGGGCAGATACGCAGTATTTT	CASSLTGLAGADTQYF
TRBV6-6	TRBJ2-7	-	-	TGTGCCAGCACTAGCAAAACAGGGTACGACGAGCAGTACTTC	CASTSKTGYDEQYF
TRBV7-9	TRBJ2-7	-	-	TGTGCCAGCAGCCACTCACGGACATCTTACGAGCAGTACTTC	CASSHSRTSYEQYF
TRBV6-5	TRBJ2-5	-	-	TGTGCCAGCAGTTCGGAGGGAGAGACCCAGTACTTC	CASSSEGETQYF
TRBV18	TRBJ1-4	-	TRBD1	TGTGCCAGCTCAACTACAGGGGGAAATGAAAAACTGTTTTTT	CASSTTGGNEKLFF
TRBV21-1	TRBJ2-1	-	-	TGTGCCAGCAGCAAAATGACTAGCGGGGGGGGCCTCGGGTTCTTC	CASSKMTSGGGLGFF
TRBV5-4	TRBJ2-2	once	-	TGTGCCAGCAGCACCACAGGGTCGAGGACCGGGGAGCTGTTTTTT	CASSTTGSRTGELFF
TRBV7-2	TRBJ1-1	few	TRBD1	TGTGCCAGCAGCCTGGACGGACAGGTTAAAGCTTTCTTT	CASSLDGQVKAFF
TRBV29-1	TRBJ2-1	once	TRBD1	TGCAGCGGTACAGGGGACGCTAGGTACAATGAGCAGTTCTTC	CSGTGDARYNEQFF